One and the same sample provided the 9 T cell receptor delta chains below, sequenced in a study of Vδ1+ human thymocytes. Study-wide findings and caveats: In the thymus, TRG and TRD repertoires looked highly polyclonal with Gaussian CDR3 lengths.

RNA was extracted from the cells and then reverse transcribed. Multiplex PCR used pooled V-gene forward primers and a constant-region reverse primer to amplify CDR3s. TCRdb repeated clone calling on the multiplex PCR reads with CATT. The data show over 65,000 delta-chain clones, approximately 30% seen once. The antigens for these receptors are not known. Specimen: Vdelta1+ gamma-delta thymocytes from the thymus. Subset: FACS-sorted CD3+ TCRalphabeta- TCRVdelta1+ TCRVdelta2- thymocytes. These receptors all stem from a boy in the first two years of life who had congenital heart surgery.

The chain links TRDV1 to TRDJ1; 7 bases agree with TRDD3. Germline lookup yields CDR1 TSWWSYY and CDR2 QGS. There are 19 residues in the CDR3. V shed 2 bases and J 4 bases; nucleotides not matched to a gene: 19. The CDR3 sequence: CALGEGIHPVVTENDKLIF. DNA for the CDR3: TGTGCTCTTGGGGAAGGGATACATCCAGTGGTTACTGAAAACGATAAACTCATCTTT.

This clone has only a few counts. The rearrangement joins TRDV2 to TRDJ1, with 11 bases lining up with TRDD3. CDR1 is GEAIGNYY, CDR2 EKD, per germline. The CDR3 covers 22 residues. The V gene end was trimmed by 0 bases and the J gene end by 6 bases; junction bases not matched to a gene: 26. The CDR3 protein is CACDTAYGGYAYFFLLTNKLIF. The DNA for the CDR3 is TGTGCCTGTGACACCGCGTATGGGGGATACGCGTATTTTTTCCTGCTCACAAATAAACTCATCTTT.

Note on this clone: The junction shows a germline mismatch at one end, possibly a read error. J is TRDJ1 and V is TRDV2; 13 bases are a match to TRDD3. The germline CDR1 and CDR2 sequences are GEAIGNYY and EKD. This CDR3 region has 18 residues. CDR3: CACATGTGGYAGPDKLIF. The CDR3 region has the DNA TGTGCCTGTGCCACCGGTACTGGGGGATACGCGGGACCCGATAAACTCATCTTT.

The chain recombines TRDV1 with TRDJ1; TRDD3 might be the D (6 bases). V was shortened by 1 base and J by 0 bases, with 36 bases between the two germline ends. Per the germline V gene, CDR1 is TSWWSYY and CDR2 is QGS. This CDR3 has 24 residues. The CDR3 bases are TGTGCTCTTGGGGAACAAGGCCTTTATCCTCGGAGGGATAGACCCGGCACGTACACCGATAAACTCATCTTT. Encoded protein: CALGEQGLYPRRDRPGTYTDKLIF.

There are a few counts of this clone. The chain uses TRDV1 and TRDJ1; TRDD3 aligns across 10 bases. Germline V lookup: CDR1 TSWWSYY, CDR2 QGS. This CDR3 is 18 amino acids long. V lost 5 bases and J lost 11; bases outside the gene matches: 23. This CDR3 is CALGPPVGLGDRLWCLIF. In nucleotides, the CDR3 is TGTGCTCTTGGGCCCCCGGTCGGTCTGGGGGATAGGTTGTGGTGCCTCATCTTT.

This clone came up a few times. This chain links TRDV1 with TRDJ1, with 7 bases that match TRDD2. The CDR3 sequence is 15 residues long. The V gene's germline CDR1 is TSWWSYY and CDR2 QGS. The J segment lost 11 bases and the V segment lost 4 bases, leaving 16 bases of the junction unmatched. CDR3 in DNA: TGTGCTCTTGGGGGACTGCCCTTCCTCCAACATCGTCTCATCTTT. Translating gives CALGGLPFLQHRLIF.

This clone was recorded a few times. The chain couples TRDV1 to TRDJ1; 7 nucleotides align to TRDD3. Trimming removed 2 bases from V and 2 bases from J; junction bases left unmatched: 14. Germline V lookup: CDR1 TSWWSYY, CDR2 QGS. The CDR3 contains 18 residues. The CDR3 here is CALGETPSSGDRTDKLIF. CDR3 nucleotide sequence: TGTGCTCTTGGGGAAACTCCGTCTTCTGGGGATAGAACCGATAAACTCATCTTT.

This clone was observed a few times. The V and J genes are TRDV1 and TRDJ1; 9 positions agree with TRDD3. V dropped 11 bases and J dropped 0; count of bases not matched to a gene: 16. CDR1 is TSWWSYY and CDR2 is QGS in the germline V gene. The CDR3 length is 17 residues. CDR3 residues: CAFSPNHWGTYTDKLIF. The CDR3 region has the DNA TGTGCTTTTTCCCCTAATCACTGGGGGACTTACACCGATAAACTCATCTTT.

This clone appeared a few times. This sequence joins TRDV1 and TRDJ1; D is possibly TRDD2 or TRDD3 (9 bases each). Trimming left V 2 bases short and J 1 base short, with 32 bases between. This CDR3 has 22 amino acids. Germline lookup yields CDR1 TSWWSYY and CDR2 QGS. CDR3 DNA sequence: TGTGCTCTTGGGGAAACGAGAGCCTTCCTACGCCCGGTGGGGGATATCACCGATAAACTCATCTTT. It specifies CALGETRAFLRPVGDITDKLIF.